This T cell receptor beta chain was sequenced in a study of blood T cells in healthy people across ages. Study-wide findings and caveats: The unknown donor CMV status may have confounded expanded clonotype changes.

A note on this clonotype: The target antigen is unknown.

The authors ran a second PCR of about 6 to 11 cycles using a sample-barcoded 5' primer and a J-beta primer mix. TCRdb called the 5' RACE reads again in MiXCR, with one record for every CDR3 protein. The sample holds about 690,000 distinct CDR3 sequences, approximately 40% seen once. Sequences were obtained from blood. The sequence was collected from a man aged 80 or over in good health.

The CDR3 sequence: CASSYLAGGKGGDTQYF. In nucleotides, the CDR3 is TGTGCCAGCAGTTACCTAGCGGGGGGAAAAGGAGGAGATACGCAGTATTTT. The chain recombines TRBV6-6 with TRBJ2-3, with 11 bases identical to TRBD2. Germline V gene data show CDR1 as MNHNY and CDR2 as SVGAGI (reference sequence). Trimming removed 2 bases from V and 5 bases from J; junction bases left unmatched: 9. The CDR3 is 17 amino acids.